These 22 T cell receptor beta chains originate from one sample sequenced in a study of blood T cell repertoires in COVID-19. Produced via immunoSEQ multiplex PCR; TCRdb's table is partial and in-frame only. The data show tens of thousands of clones, roughly four fifths seen once. Sequencing input: peripheral blood. Source of these receptors: a man between 65 and 85 years old with COVID-19, enrolled during active disease.

Only one count was recorded for this clone. The chain has TRBV18 and TRBJ1-1; 7 bases line up with TRBD1. Per the germline V gene, CDR1 is KGHSH and CDR2 is LQKENI. V was clipped by 1 base and J by 4 bases; unmatched bases: 6. This CDR3 region has 15 residues. Written as DNA, the CDR3 is TGTGCCAGCTCACCACATAGACAGGGTAGCACTGAAGCTTTCTTT. Translation gives CASSPHRQGSTEAFF.

The DNA for the CDR3 is TGCGCCAGCAGCCAAGTAGTAGGCCAGGCGAACACTGAAGCTTTCTTT. Amino acid sequence: CASSQVVGQANTEAFF. V is TRBV4-3 and J is TRBJ1-1; D gene unclear. The CDR3 is made up of 16 amino acids. The V gene lost 1 base and the J gene lost 1 base, with 13 bases spanning the gap. Looked up from germline, CDR1 is LGHNA and CDR2 is YSLEER.

V is TRBV6-1 and J is TRBJ1-2, with D possibly being TRBD1 (6 bases). The CDR3 sequence is 12 residues long. Trimming pared 2 bases from V and 7 bases from J, leaving 8 bases between. Germline V CDR1 and CDR2: MNHNS, SASEGT. CDR3: CASSESGVGYTF. The CDR3 nucleotides are TGTGCCAGCAGTGAATCAGGGGTTGGCTACACCTTC.

This chain connects TRBV20-1 to TRBJ1-2; D is ambiguous. Trimming pared 3 bases from V and 8 bases from J, leaving 7 bases between. The germline V gene has CDR1 DFQATT and CDR2 SNEGSKA (reference sequence). The CDR3 loop spans 10 amino acids. CDR3 bases: TGCAGTGCTAGCAGAGGGGGCTACACCTTC. Translated, it gives CSASRGGYTF.

V gene TRBV29-1 combines with J gene TRBJ2-1; 9 bases map to TRBD2. The germline CDR1 and CDR2 sequences are SQVTM and ANQGSEA. V dropped 5 bases and J dropped 9; count of bases not matched to a gene: 11. This CDR3 spans 14 amino acids. This CDR3 is CSVLRGAGGFEQFF. For the CDR3, the DNA is TGCAGCGTTCTCCGGGGAGCGGGAGGTTTTGAGCAGTTCTTC.

The gene calls are TRBV19 and TRBJ2-5; perhaps TRBD1 as D (5 bases). CDR3 size: 13 residues. Germline V CDR1 and CDR2: LNHDA, SQIVND (reference sequence). V lost 11 bases and J 0 bases, leaving 13 bases between the germline ends. CDR3 bases: TGTGCCGGGGCGAGGAAGTACCAAGAGACCCAGTACTTC. Its protein is CAGARKYQETQYF.

The chain recombines TRBV27 with TRBJ1-5, with 11 bases fitting TRBD1. Germline V gene sequence: CDR1 MNHEY, CDR2 SMNVEV (reference sequence). The CDR3 is 16 amino acids. V gave up 4 bases and J gave up 5 bases; unmatched junction bases: 7. The CDR3 region has the DNA TGTGCCAGCAGTTCCACCCGGGACAGGGGGGATCAGCCCCAGCATTTT. Its translation: CASSSTRDRGDQPQHF.

The genes are TRBV9 and TRBJ2-7, with TRBD2 matching 11 bases. The CDR3 is 14 residues long. CDR1 and CDR2 (germline): SGDLS, YYNGEE. V lost 0 bases to trimming and J lost 6 bases; unmatched junction nucleotides: 2. The chain's CDR3 is CASSVGLAGGEQYF. The CDR3, as DNA: TGTGCCAGCAGCGTAGGTCTAGCGGGAGGCGAGCAGTACTTC.

The chain recombines TRBV15 with TRBJ1-5, with D perhaps TRBD1 (6 bases). The CDR3 has 15 residues. Germline V CDR1 and CDR2: LNHNV, YYDKDF (reference sequence). Trimming removed 0 bases at V and 3 bases at J, with 9 bases between. DNA for the CDR3: TGTGCCACCAGCAGAGATGGACAGTACAATCAGCCCCAGCATTTT. It translates to CATSRDGQYNQPQHF.

This clone was observed a few times. The chain has TRBV28 and TRBJ1-2; D may be TRBD1 (6 bases). V lost 3 bases to trimming and J lost 8 bases, with 16 bases between them. The CDR3 has 14 residues. Germline V gene data show CDR1 as MDHEN and CDR2 as SYDVKM. CDR3 bases: TGTGCCAGCAGTTTCGCGCAGGGGCTCAGGGGCTACACCTTC. As protein: CASSFAQGLRGYTF.

V gene TRBV18 combines with J gene TRBJ1-1, with D possibly TRBD1 on 5 matching bases. CDR3 length: 13 residues. V was pared by 5 bases and J by 3 bases, with 10 bases between. Germline V CDR1 and CDR2: KGHSH, LQKENI. Here the CDR3 DNA reads TGTGCCAGCTCAGACAGTTTCGACACTGAAGCTTTCTTT. Translated: CASSDSFDTEAFF.

V is TRBV9 and J is TRBJ2-7; 9 positions match TRBD1. The J segment lost 3 bases and the V segment lost 7 bases, leaving 11 bases of the junction unmatched. Germline lookup yields CDR1 SGDLS and CDR2 YYNGEE. This CDR3 is built from 15 residues. The DNA of the CDR3 is TGTGCCAGCGGTAAGAAATCGGGACAGGGCTACGAGCAGTACTTC. As protein: CASGKKSGQGYEQYF.

The chain uses TRBV12-3 or TRBV12-4 and TRBJ1-3; D uncertain. The CDR3 has 13 amino acids. The V gene lost 6 bases and the J gene lost 8 bases, with 14 bases spanning the gap. As DNA, the CDR3 is TGTGCCAGCAGCTTGTCCGGGAAAGACACCATATATTTT. Protein product: CASSLSGKDTIYF.

This clone turned up a few times. The chain has TRBV21-1 and TRBJ1-1. TRBV21-1 has pseudogene status. The CDR3 has 19 residues. CDR3 bases: TGTGCCAGCAGCCAAACCCAGGTAACCTCCGGGCGGGGAAGGACTGAAGCTTTCTTT. This codes for CASSQTQVTSGRGRTEAFF.

The rearrangement joins TRBV14 to TRBJ2-5, with 9 bases matching TRBD2. Germline CDR1 is SGHDN and CDR2 is FVKESK. CDR3 size: 16 residues. Germline trimming cut 1 base from V and 4 bases from J; bases unmatched to any gene: 7. This CDR3 reads CASSQALAGVSETQYF. For the CDR3, the DNA is TGTGCCAGCAGCCAAGCCTTAGCGGGAGTATCAGAGACCCAGTACTTC.

The V gene is TRBV11-2, the J gene TRBJ2-7; D might be TRBD1 (6 bases). The germline V and J ends were trimmed by 5 bases and 3 bases, with 23 bases remaining between them. The CDR3 runs 17 residues. Germline CDR1 and CDR2: SGHAT and FQNNGV. The DNA of the CDR3 is TGTGCCAGCAGCCCTAACTCCGGGACAATGGCCAGCTACGAGCAGTACTTC. This codes for CASSPNSGTMASYEQYF.

This clone was seen repeatedly, ten times or more. The chain uses TRBV19 and TRBJ1-5; D unresolved. The CDR3 length is 14 residues. The germline V and J ends were trimmed by 1 base and 6 bases, with 10 bases remaining between them. The V gene's germline CDR1 is LNHDA and CDR2 SQIVND (reference sequence). CDR3 protein: CASSIGGNGQPQHF. Here the CDR3 DNA reads TGTGCCAGTAGTATAGGAGGGAACGGTCAGCCCCAGCATTTT.

This clone was observed a single time. The chain couples TRBV5-1 to TRBJ1-1; D is undetermined. The CDR3 extends over 15 amino acids. V was trimmed by 4 bases and J by 4 bases, leaving 17 bases between them. Per the germline V gene, CDR1 is SGHRS and CDR2 is YFSETQ. CDR3 nucleotides: TGCGCCAGCAGCCCGACCGACGGGTTGGGCACTGAAGCTTTCTTT. Residues: CASSPTDGLGTEAFF.

The rearrangement uses TRBV29-1 and TRBJ1-1, with D tentatively TRBD1 (5 bases). CDR3 length: 14 residues. V lost 3 bases to trimming and J lost 3 bases, with 14 bases between them. Germline lookup yields CDR1 SQVTM and CDR2 ANQGSEA. The CDR3 region is CSVDGLDRYTEAFF. DNA for the CDR3: TGCAGCGTTGATGGTCTTGACAGATACACTGAAGCTTTCTTT.

A single count supports this clone. The rearrangement uses TRBV6-5 and TRBJ1-4; 9 positions match TRBD1. The CDR3 totals 15 residues. Germline V CDR1 and CDR2: MNHEY, SVGAGI. J was trimmed by 0 bases and V by 6 bases; bases with no gene match: 2. The CDR3 DNA reads as TGTGCCAGCAGCCGGACAGGGGCAACTAATGAAAAACTGTTTTTT. Encoded protein: CASSRTGATNEKLFF.

The genes are TRBV5-4 and TRBJ2-1; 15 nucleotides align to TRBD2. Germline CDR1 is SGHNT and CDR2 is YYREEE (reference sequence). The CDR3 totals 16 residues. V trimming: 4 bases; J trimming: 7 bases; junction bases outside the gene matches: 6. CDR3 coding DNA: TGTGCCAGCAGCGAGGGACTAGCGGGAGGTAGGAATGAGCAGTTCTTC. It specifies CASSEGLAGGRNEQFF.

The chain has TRBV19 and TRBJ1-2, with D maybe TRBD1 (5 bases). CDR3 length: 13 amino acids. V was trimmed by 3 bases and J by 4 bases, leaving 9 bases between them. Germline V lookup: CDR1 LNHDA, CDR2 SQIVND (reference sequence). The CDR3 is CASSMGQFYGYTF. As DNA, the CDR3 is TGTGCCAGTAGTATGGGGCAGTTCTATGGCTACACCTTC.